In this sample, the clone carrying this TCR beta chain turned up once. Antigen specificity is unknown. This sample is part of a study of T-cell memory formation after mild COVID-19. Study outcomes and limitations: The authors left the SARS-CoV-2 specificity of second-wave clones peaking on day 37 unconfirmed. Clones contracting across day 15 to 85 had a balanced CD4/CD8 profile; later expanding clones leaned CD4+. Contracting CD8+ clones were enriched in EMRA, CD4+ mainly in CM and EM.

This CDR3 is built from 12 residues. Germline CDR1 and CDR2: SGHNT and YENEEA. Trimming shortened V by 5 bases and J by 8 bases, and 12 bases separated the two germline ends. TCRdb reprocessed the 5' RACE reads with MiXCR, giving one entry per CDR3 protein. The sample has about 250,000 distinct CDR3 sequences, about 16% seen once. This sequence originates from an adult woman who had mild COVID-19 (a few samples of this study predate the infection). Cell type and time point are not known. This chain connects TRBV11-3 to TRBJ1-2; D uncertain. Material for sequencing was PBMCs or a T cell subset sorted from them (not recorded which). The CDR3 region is CASSQVGQGYTF. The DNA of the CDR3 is TGTGCCAGCAGCCAAGTTGGGCAAGGCTACACCTTC.